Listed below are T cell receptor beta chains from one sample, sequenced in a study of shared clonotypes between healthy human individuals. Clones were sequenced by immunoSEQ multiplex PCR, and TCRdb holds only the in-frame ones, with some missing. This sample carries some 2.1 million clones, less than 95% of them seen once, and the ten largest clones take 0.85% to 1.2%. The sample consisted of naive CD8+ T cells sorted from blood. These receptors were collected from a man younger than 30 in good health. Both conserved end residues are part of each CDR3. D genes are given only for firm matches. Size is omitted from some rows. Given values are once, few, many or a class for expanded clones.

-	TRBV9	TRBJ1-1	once	TGTGCCAGCAGCCCCTGGACGGTGAACACTGAAGCTTTCTTT	CASSPWTVNTEAFF
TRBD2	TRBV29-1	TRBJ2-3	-	TGCAGCGTTGAACACTGGGAGGGACCTAGCACAGATACGCAGTATTTT	CSVEHWEGPSTDTQYF
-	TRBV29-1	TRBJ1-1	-	TGCAGCGTAAACGGACAGAGCGCTTTCTTT	CSVNGQSAFF
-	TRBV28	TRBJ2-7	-	TGTGCCAGCAGTTTCCCGAACTCCTACGAGCAGTACTTC	CASSFPNSYEQYF
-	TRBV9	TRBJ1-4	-	TGTGCCAGCAGCGTAGGGGGCATTCGGGACAACTGCGAAAAACTGTTTTTT	CASSVGGIRDNCEKLFF
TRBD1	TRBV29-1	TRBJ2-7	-	TGCAGCGTTGAAGTGGGACAGGGGGGATACGAGCAGTACTTC	CSVEVGQGGYEQYF
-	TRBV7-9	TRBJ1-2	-	TGTGCCAGCAGCTTAACTCAGGACTATGGCTACACCTTC	CASSLTQDYGYTF
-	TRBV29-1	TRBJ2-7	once	TGCAGCGTTGACTCGGACGGATCCTACGAGCAGTACTTC	CSVDSDGSYEQYF
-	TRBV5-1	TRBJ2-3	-	TGCGCCAGCAGCTTGGGAGGAGCAGATACGCAGTATTTT	CASSLGGADTQYF
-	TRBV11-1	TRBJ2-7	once	TGTGCCAGCAGCTTAGCTTGGGGCGAGCAGTACTTC	CASSLAWGEQYF
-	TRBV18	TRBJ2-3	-	TGTGCCAGCTCACCCCCCGGGCCGAGAGGGGCAGATACGCAGTATTTT	CASSPPGPRGADTQYF
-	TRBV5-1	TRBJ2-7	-	TGCGCCAGCAGCTTGTGGCCAGGGGTTTCCTACGAGCAGTACTTC	CASSLWPGVSYEQYF
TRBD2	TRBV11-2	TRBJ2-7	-	TGTGCCAGCAGCTTAGGAGCGGGGGAGCAGTACTTC	CASSLGAGEQYF
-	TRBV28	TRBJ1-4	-	TGTGCCAGCAGTCGACTGGAGGGACTTAATGAAAAACTGTTTTTT	CASSRLEGLNEKLFF
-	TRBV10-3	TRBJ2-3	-	TGTGCCATCAGTGAGATGAAGGGGCTGAGCACAGATACGCAGTATTTT	CAISEMKGLSTDTQYF
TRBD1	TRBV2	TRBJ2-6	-	TGTGCCAGCAGGGGACAGGGCTCTGGGGCCAACGTCCTGACTTTC	CASRGQGSGANVLTF
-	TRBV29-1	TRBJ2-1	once	TGCAGCGTTGGGGGACAAACTAGCAGCAATGAGCAGTTCTTC	CSVGGQTSSNEQFF
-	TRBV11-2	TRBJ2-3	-	TGTGCCAGCAGCCCTCTCGGCGGAGCGGGAGATACGCAGTATTTT	CASSPLGGAGDTQYF
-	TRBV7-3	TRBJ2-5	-	TGTGCCAGCAGCTTCGCTTCAGGGGAGGAGACCCAGTACTTC	CASSFASGEETQYF
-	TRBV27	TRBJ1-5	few	TGTGCCAGCAGTCAAGGGACATCGGAGATTCAGCCCCAGCATTTT	CASSQGTSEIQPQHF
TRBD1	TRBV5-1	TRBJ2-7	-	TGCGCCAGCAGCCCGACAGGGGGGCGGTACGAGCAGTACTTC	CASSPTGGRYEQYF
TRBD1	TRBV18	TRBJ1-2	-	TGTGCCAGCTCGGACGGGACAGCCAACTATGGCTACACCTTC	CASSDGTANYGYTF
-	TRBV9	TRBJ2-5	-	TGTGCCAGCAGCACAGGGACGTACCAGGAGACCCAGTACTTC	CASSTGTYQETQYF
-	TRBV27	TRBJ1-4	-	TGTGCCAGCTCCGGCGACAGCGGGGAACTGTTTTTT	CASSGDSGELFF
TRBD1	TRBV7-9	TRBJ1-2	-	TGTGCCAGCAGCCAGGGACAGGGATTAGACTATGGCTACACCTTC	CASSQGQGLDYGYTF
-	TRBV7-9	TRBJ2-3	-	TGTGCCAGCAGTTACTTTCCCTCAGATACGCAGTATTTT	CASSYFPSDTQYF
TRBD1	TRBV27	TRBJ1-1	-	TGTGCCAGCAGTTTACTGTCTTCGTCCGGGCAGGGGGTTCTCTTTGAAGCTTTCTTT	CASSLLSSSGQGVLFEAFF
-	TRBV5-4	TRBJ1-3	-	TGTGCCAGCAGCGCAGAGGAACCGAACACCATATATTTT	CASSAEEPNTIYF
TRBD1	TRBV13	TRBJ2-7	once	TGTGCCAGCAGCTCCTGGGACAGCTACTACGAGCAGTACTTC	CASSSWDSYYEQYF
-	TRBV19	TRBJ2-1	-	TGTGCCAGTAGTGCCCCTTACAATGAGCAGTTCTTC	CASSAPYNEQFF
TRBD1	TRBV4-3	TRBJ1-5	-	TGCGCCAGCAGCCGCTATTGGACAGGGAGCAATCAGCCCCAGCATTTT	CASSRYWTGSNQPQHF
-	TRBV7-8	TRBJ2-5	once	TGTGCCAGCAGCGCCTACAGGGACCAAGAGACCCAGTACTTC	CASSAYRDQETQYF
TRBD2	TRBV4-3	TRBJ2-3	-	TGCGCCAGCAGCCAAGAGGGGACTACCGGCAGGGCAGATACGCAGTATTTT	CASSQEGTTGRADTQYF
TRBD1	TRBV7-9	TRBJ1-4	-	TGTGCCAGCAGCTTAGACTCGACAGGGGTGGAAACTAATGAAAAACTGTTTTTT	CASSLDSTGVETNEKLFF
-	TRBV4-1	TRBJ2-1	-	TGCGCCAGCAGCCAAGAAGGGGAAGCGAACAATGAGCAGTTCTTC	CASSQEGEANNEQFF
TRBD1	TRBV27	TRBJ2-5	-	TGTGCCAGCAGAACCGGGACAGGGCGTGAGACCCAGTACTTC	CASRTGTGRETQYF
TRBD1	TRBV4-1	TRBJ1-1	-	TGCGCCAGCAGCCAAGATTTCCCCACACAGGGGGCGAACACTGAAGCTTTCTTT	CASSQDFPTQGANTEAFF
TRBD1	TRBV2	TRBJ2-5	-	TGTGCCAGCAGTGAAGGGACAGGGTGGAGCGGAGAGACCCAGTACTTC	CASSEGTGWSGETQYF
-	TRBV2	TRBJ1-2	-	TGTGCCAGCAGTTCGGGGACCTCTAACTATGGCTACACCTTC	CASSSGTSNYGYTF